The clone carrying this T cell receptor beta chain was seen a few times. This record comes from a study of T cells after yellow fever vaccination. TCRdb re-called the 5' RACE reads with MiXCR, one entry per CDR3 protein. The profile covers some 350,000 distinct CDR3 sequences, with 8.7% appearing a single time and roughly 18% taken by the ten largest. This clonotype originated in a man younger than 30 who received the YFV17D yellow fever vaccine. Here the sequenced sample was PBMCs, taken on the day of the first yellow fever vaccination.

The CDR3 loop reads CASRGTSTYNEQFF. CDR3 nucleotide sequence: TGCGCCAGCAGGGGGACTAGTACCTACAATGAGCAGTTCTTC. The chain is built from TRBV10-2 and TRBJ2-1, with 8 bases lining up with TRBD2. J was trimmed by 2 bases and V by 6 bases; bases with no gene match: 3. Per germline, CDR1 WSHSY and CDR2 SAAADI. The CDR3 loop spans 14 amino acids.